Presented here are 12 T cell receptor beta chains from one specimen sequenced in a study of shared clonotypes between healthy human individuals. Using immunoSEQ multiplex PCR, the repertoire was profiled, and TCRdb retains in-frame clones only, with some absent. The repertoire holds some 800,000 clones, with roughly 92% as singletons. Terminally differentiated effector memory CD45RA+ cells were left out of the naive CD8 fraction, which was CD45RO-negative and positively selected for CCR7. Sequences were obtained from naive CD8+ T cells sorted from blood. The receptors originated from a man aged 25-45 years in good health.

The rearrangement joins TRBV7-9 to TRBJ2-1, with TRBD1 matching 7 bases. This CDR3 spans 13 amino acids. CDR1 and CDR2 from the germline V gene are SEHNR and FQNEAQ (reference sequence). V shed 11 bases, J shed 7 bases, and the junction held 11 bases outside the gene matches. The CDR3 sequence: CASSEGAGNEQFF. Written as DNA, the CDR3 is TGTGCCTCAAGCGAGGGGGCTGGGAATGAGCAGTTCTTC.

This clone was detected once. This sequence joins TRBV2 and TRBJ2-7; 9 bases are shared with TRBD1. CDR1 and CDR2 from the germline V gene are SNHLY and FYNNEI. This CDR3 has 14 residues. V was pared by 2 bases and J by 4 bases, with 3 bases of the junction left unmatched. CDR3 nucleotide sequence: TGTGCCAGCAGTGAACCGACAGGGGGTTACGAGCAGTACTTC. Protein: CASSEPTGGYEQYF. Variable domain in full (rest from reference TRBV2 and TRBJ2-7): EPEVTQTPSHQVTQMGQEVILRCVPISNHLYFYWYRQILGQKVEFLVSFYNNEISEKSEIFDDQFSVERPDGSNFTLKIRSTKLEDSAMYFCASSEPTGGYEQYFGPGTRLTVT.

The rearrangement joins TRBV18 to TRBJ1-3, with TRBD1 matching over 8 bases. With V trimmed by 5 bases and J by 3 bases, 9 bases remained unmatched. CDR1 KGHSH and CDR2 LQKENI come from the germline V gene. This CDR3 spans 16 amino acids. CDR3 residues: CASSNADREDGNTIYF. CDR3 coding DNA: TGTGCCAGCTCAAACGCGGACAGGGAGGATGGAAACACCATATATTTT.

This chain joins TRBV2 and TRBJ2-5, with TRBD2 identical over 14 bases. V was clipped by 8 bases and J by 5 bases; unmatched bases: 7. The length of the CDR3 is 15 residues. From germline, CDR1 is SNHLY and CDR2 FYNNEI. CDR3 coding DNA: TGTGCCAGCGCTCCGGGACTAGCGGGAGACGAGACCCAGTACTTC. Translating gives CASAPGLAGDETQYF.

V and J are TRBV5-1 and TRBJ2-1, with 11 bases matching TRBD2. This CDR3 has 18 amino acids. V was clipped by 5 bases and J by 5 bases; unmatched bases: 15. Germline assignment: CDR1 SGHRS and CDR2 YFSETQ. The CDR3 is CASRSLGSGRVIDNEQFF. In DNA, the CDR3 is TGCGCCAGCAGGTCTCTGGGTAGCGGGAGGGTGATCGACAATGAGCAGTTCTTC. The full variable domain, completed using reference TRBV5-1 and TRBJ2-1, is KAGVTQTPRYLIKTRGQQVTLSCSPISGHRSVSWYQQTPGQGLQFLFEYFSETQRNKGNFPGRFSGRQFSNSRSEMNVSTLELGDSALYLCASRSLGSGRVIDNEQFFGPGTRLTVL.

The sample holds one count of this clone. CDR3 DNA: TGTGCCAGTATCCCGATTGCAGCAGACGCTACTGGAAACACCATATATTTT. This codes for CASIPIAADATGNTIYF. The gene calls are TRBV19 and TRBJ1-3; D is ambiguous. This CDR3 contains 17 residues. Germline lookup yields CDR1 LNHDA and CDR2 SQIVND (reference sequence). V was cut by 7 bases and J by 2 bases, with 21 bases left in between.

This clone was seen just once. J is TRBJ1-1 and V is TRBV5-5; TRBD1 aligns across 8 bases. V lost 2 bases, J lost 2 bases, and 2 bases stayed unmatched. The CDR3 extends over 14 amino acids. Germline V gene lookup returns CDR1 SGHKS and CDR2 YYEKEE (reference sequence). CDR3 protein: CASSFRGRNTEAFF. The CDR3, as DNA: TGTGCCAGCAGCTTCAGGGGGCGCAACACTGAAGCTTTCTTT.

This clone was counted a few times. J is TRBJ2-5 and V is TRBV2; tentative D call: TRBD1 (5 bases). Trimming removed 3 bases from V and 2 bases from J, with 7 bases in between. The CDR3 consists of 13 residues. The V gene's germline CDR1 is SNHLY and CDR2 FYNNEI. The DNA for the CDR3 is TGTGCCAGCAGTGAGACAGCGCAAGAGACCCAGTACTTC. It codes for CASSETAQETQYF. Variable domain in full (rest from reference TRBV2 and TRBJ2-5): EPEVTQTPSHQVTQMGQEVILRCVPISNHLYFYWYRQILGQKVEFLVSFYNNEISEKSEIFDDQFSVERPDGSNFTLKIRSTKLEDSAMYFCASSETAQETQYFGPGTRLLVL.

In this sample, this clone turned up once. Being one base from a much bigger clone, this may be a read error. CDR3 nucleotides: TGTGCCAGCAGTCCCGTATACGAGCAGTACTTC. The encoded protein is CASSPVYEQYF. V and J are TRBV27 and TRBJ2-7, with unresolved D. Germline V CDR1 and CDR2: MNHEY, SMNVEV (reference sequence). V lost 5 bases and J 4 bases, leaving 6 bases between the germline ends. This CDR3 comprises 11 residues.

The gene calls are TRBV7-9 and TRBJ2-7; no definite D call. The germline V gene encodes CDR1 SEHNR and CDR2 FQNEAQ (reference sequence). The CDR3 length is 12 residues. V lost 4 bases and J 6 bases, leaving 10 bases between the germline ends. This CDR3 is CASSSGNGEQYF. The DNA for the CDR3 is TGTGCCAGCAGCTCCGGAAACGGCGAGCAGTACTTC.

The V gene is TRBV29-1, the J gene TRBJ2-1, with 10 bases fitting TRBD1. This CDR3 has 14 amino acids. With 3 bases clipped from V and 5 bases from J, the junction kept 4 bases outside the gene matches. CDR1 is SQVTM, CDR2 ANQGSEA, per germline. In DNA form, the CDR3 reads TGCAGCGTTGATATTGGGACAGGGGACAATGAGCAGTTCTTC. Translating gives CSVDIGTGDNEQFF.

Worth noting for this clone: A junction end diverges from the germline sequence, so it may reflect a read error. The rearrangement uses TRBV2 and TRBJ1-2; D not certain. The germline V gene encodes CDR1 SNHLY and CDR2 FYNNEI. The CDR3 sequence is 10 residues long. The chain's CDR3 is CASRDRRGAF. DNA for the CDR3: TGTGCCAGCAGGGACCGACGGGGTGCCTTC.